The clone carrying this T cell receptor (beta chain) was counted ten times or more. The data were obtained in a study of T-cell memory formation after mild COVID-19. TCRdb fed the 5' RACE reads into MiXCR, producing one record per CDR3 protein. The data hold 350,000 to 400,000 distinct CDR3 sequences, with about 15% observed a single time. V shed 4 bases and J 3 bases; nucleotides not matched to a gene: 4. CDR1 LGHNA and CDR2 YSLEER come from the germline V gene. This CDR3 comprises 15 residues. This chain links TRBV4-3 with TRBJ2-2, with 8 bases that match TRBD1. This receptor was identified in a man aged 18 to 29 who had mild COVID-19 (a few samples of this study predate the infection). Cell type and time point are not known. The specimen was PBMCs or a T cell subset sorted from them (not recorded which). The CDR3 coding sequence is TGCGCCAGCAGCCTCGACAGGGGAGACACCGGGGAGCTGTTTTTT. Translated, it gives CASSLDRGDTGELFF.